The entry below gives a single T cell receptor (beta chain) sequence along with its context. The antigen is unknown. This entry is derived from a study of T cell responses to AZD1222 COVID-19 vaccine. General study results and limits: Spike-specific TCR breadth and depth were elevated following two AZD1222 doses. Baseline serostatus was positive in only a handful of AZD1222 recipients.

The germline V gene encodes CDR1 SGHAT and CDR2 FQNNGV. CDR3 length equals 15 residues. The V end was cut by 1 base, the J end by 2 bases, with 10 bases between. The protocol was immunoSEQ multiplex PCR, while the TCRdb copy is restricted to in-frame clones and leaves out a portion. Of about 120,000 clones listed, approximately 83% are singletons. Sequencing was performed on peripheral blood, taken on day 0 of AZD1222 vaccination. The chain is built from TRBV11-2 and TRBJ2-3, with a weak D call TRBD2 (5 bases). This receptor was obtained from an adult in good health. The CDR3 DNA follows: TGTGCCAGCAGCTTAGGGACTTCTCTCACAGATACGCAGTATTTT. As protein: CASSLGTSLTDTQYF. Complete variable domain (other parts from reference TRBV11-2 and TRBJ2-3): EAGVAQSPRYKIIEKRQSVAFWCNPISGHATLYWYQQILGQGPKLLIQFQNNGVVDDSQLPKDRFSAERLKGVDSTLKIQPAKLEDSAVYLCASSLGTSLTDTQYFGPGTRLTVL.